These 15 T cell receptor beta chains share one sample of origin, sequenced in a study of cytomegalovirus exposure and HLA in healthy donors. PCR involved 60 Vbeta and 13 Jbeta primers. Clones were read by immunoSEQ multiplex PCR, and TCRdb kept only the in-frame ones, dropping some. Here the sample spans 100,000 to 150,000 clones, around 8.5% being singletons. Sequenced: PBMCs. The receptor set was obtained from a man aged 35 to 55 in good health and CMV-seronegative.

This clone was seen more than once but under ten times. The CDR3 DNA is TGTGCCAGCAGGGATGGGACTAGCGCTGAGACCCAGTACTTC. Its protein product is CASRDGTSAETQYF. The chain joins TRBV2 to TRBJ2-5; 10 nucleotides match TRBD2. The trim removed 6 bases at V and 5 bases at J, leaving 6 bases unmatched. Germline-derived CDR1 and CDR2 are SNHLY and FYNNEI. The CDR3 is 14 residues long.

The chain recombines TRBV30 with TRBJ1-2, with 8 bases lining up with TRBD1. The J segment lost 5 bases and the V segment lost 0 bases, leaving 11 bases of the junction unmatched. Per germline, CDR1 GTSNPN and CDR2 SVGIG (reference sequence). CDR3 length equals 16 residues. DNA of the CDR3: TGTGCCTGGAGTGTGTCGATATCACAGGGGGGATATGGCTACACCTTC. It translates to CAWSVSISQGGYGYTF. Based on the CDR3 plus reference TRBV30 and TRBJ1-2, the full variable domain is SQTIHQWPATLVQPVGSPLSLECTVEGTSNPNLYWYRQAAGRGLQLLFYSVGIGQISSEVPQNLSASRPQDRQFILSSKKLLLSDSGFYLCAWSVSISQGGYGYTFGSGTRLTVV.

The chain combines TRBV28 with TRBJ2-5; the match to TRBD2 covers 10 bases. The CDR3 is made up of 16 amino acids. The V gene end was trimmed by 6 bases and the J gene end by 6 bases; junction bases not matched to a gene: 13. The germline CDR1 and CDR2 sequences are MDHEN and SYDVKM. CDR3 nucleotides: TGTGCCAGCAGCCCCGGGGGCAGCGGGGGGGGGAAGACCCAGTACTTC. The encoded protein is CASSPGGSGGGKTQYF.

There are a few counts of this clone. Here the CDR3 DNA reads TGTGCCAGCAGCATCGAAAACAGGGTTGAAGCTTTCTTT. Its protein product is CASSIENRVEAFF. The rearrangement links TRBV21-1 to TRBJ1-1; the table names TRBD1, a call not compared with the DNA. TRBV21-1 is classified as a pseudogene. The CDR3 is made up of 13 amino acids.

V and J are TRBV25-1 and TRBJ2-7; tentatively, D is TRBD2 (7 bases). The V end lost 5 bases, the J end lost 1 base, and 18 bases lay between the germline ends. CDR1 and CDR2 from the germline V gene are MGHDK and SYGVNS. This CDR3 region has 16 residues. Written as DNA, the CDR3 is TGTGCCAGCAGTAGGGACGAGGGGGGGCGTTCCTACGAGCAGTACTTC. Translation gives CASSRDEGGRSYEQYF.

The chain links TRBV27 to TRBJ1-2, with 8 bases identical to TRBD1. V dropped 5 bases and J dropped 1; count of bases not matched to a gene: 6. The CDR3 consists of 15 residues. Per the germline V gene, CDR1 is MNHEY and CDR2 is SMNVEV (reference sequence). The CDR3 DNA reads TGTGCCAGCAGTGATCGACAGGGGTATAACTATGGCTACACCTTC. Its translation is CASSDRQGYNYGYTF.

The chain links TRBV30 to TRBJ1-3; 9 bases are a match to TRBD1. The germline gives CDR1 GTSNPN, CDR2 SVGIG (reference sequence). The CDR3 contains 14 residues. V gave up 5 bases and J gave up 3 bases; unmatched junction bases: 5. The CDR3 spells CAWEQGAGGNTIYF. In DNA form, the CDR3 reads TGTGCCTGGGAACAGGGGGCTGGTGGAAACACCATATATTTT.

The table lists this clone with a few counts. V gene TRBV7-6 combines with J gene TRBJ2-3, with 7 nucleotides matching TRBD2. The CDR3 runs 15 residues. Germline V gene data show CDR1 as SGHVS and CDR2 as FNYEAQ. V shed 5 bases and J 0 bases; nucleotides not matched to a gene: 5. This CDR3 is CASSPRLASTDTQYF. The CDR3 nucleotides are TGTGCCAGCAGCCCAAGACTAGCTAGCACAGATACGCAGTATTTT.

This clone was detected a few times. The chain links TRBV9 to TRBJ2-3, with 9 bases aligning to TRBD2. The CDR3 length is 15 residues. V lost 2 bases and J lost 2; bases outside the gene matches: 3. Germline V gene data show CDR1 as SGDLS and CDR2 as YYNGEE. In DNA form, the CDR3 reads TGTGCCAGCAGCGTGGGCGGGGGGGCCACAGATACGCAGTATTTT. Residues: CASSVGGGATDTQYF.

This chain links TRBV27 with TRBJ2-3; a possible D gene is TRBD2 (6 bases). Trimming cost V 1 base and J 0 bases, with 11 bases left between them. The CDR3 covers 16 residues. CDR1 is MNHEY, CDR2 SMNVEV, per germline (reference sequence). CDR3 in amino acids: CASSLWGGESTDTQYF. CDR3 DNA: TGTGCCAGCAGTTTATGGGGCGGGGAGAGCACAGATACGCAGTATTTT.

The chain combines TRBV28 with TRBJ2-7; D is undetermined. The V end lost 6 bases, the J end lost 5 bases, and 11 bases lay between the germline ends. This CDR3 has 12 residues. The germline V gene encodes CDR1 MDHEN and CDR2 SYDVKM. CDR3 sequence: CASSLTANEQYF. CDR3 DNA sequence: TGTGCCAGCAGCCTTACAGCCAACGAGCAGTACTTC.

The rearrangement links TRBV6-4 to TRBJ1-1, with a tentative D call TRBD1 (6 bases). V lost 6 bases and J 1 base, leaving 12 bases between the germline ends. Germline CDR1 is MRHNA and CDR2 is SNTAGT. The CDR3 is 14 residues long. CDR3 sequence reads: CASSRGAGNTEAFF. The CDR3, as DNA: TGTGCCAGCAGCCGGGGGGCAGGGAACACTGAAGCTTTCTTT.

This clone was observed many times. The chain recombines TRBV6-1 with TRBJ1-3, with 8 bases lining up with TRBD1. The V gene end was trimmed by 4 bases and the J gene end by 0 bases; junction bases not matched to a gene: 8. The CDR3 contains 17 residues. Germline V lookup: CDR1 MNHNS, CDR2 SASEGT. CDR3 region: CASSGETGELSGNTIYF. In nucleotides, the CDR3 is TGTGCCAGCAGTGGGGAGACAGGGGAACTCTCTGGAAACACCATATATTTT.

This clone was counted between two and nine times. This chain uses TRBV4-1 with TRBJ1-5, with D maybe TRBD1 (6 bases). There are 16 residues in the CDR3. The germline V and J ends were trimmed by 2 bases and 2 bases, with 13 bases remaining between them. The germline CDR1 and CDR2 sequences are MGHRA and YSYEKL. The CDR3 coding sequence is TGCGCCAGCAGCCAAAACCTGGACAGACGCAATCAGCCCCAGCATTTT. Its translation: CASSQNLDRRNQPQHF.

This chain uses TRBV7-3 with TRBJ2-7; TRBD1 matches at 9 bases. From germline, CDR1 is SGHTA and CDR2 FQGTGA. The CDR3 consists of 15 residues. The ends lost 5 bases at V and 3 bases at J; junction bases unmatched: 8. As DNA, the CDR3 is TGTGCCAGCAGCCAGACCGGGACAGGGCACTACGAGCAGTACTTC. Protein: CASSQTGTGHYEQYF.